The 20 T cell receptor beta chains below come from one sample, sequenced in a study of T cell repertoires in cytomegalovirus infection. TCRdb reprocessed the reads via MiXCR and lists one record per CDR3 protein. The sample shows 450,000 to 650,000 distinct CDR3 sequences, around 27% of them seen only once. Source material: PBMCs. Receptor source: a human donor in good health (CMV status not recorded). Some clones in this sample may be carry-over from other donors' samples.

This chain links TRBV7-6 with TRBJ2-1; no reliable D call. CDR1 is SGHVS, CDR2 FNYEAQ, per germline. The CDR3 consists of 16 residues. V was shortened by 8 bases and J by 0 bases, with 17 bases between the two germline ends. CDR3 in amino acids: CASQRVGSGSYNEQFF. As DNA, the CDR3 is TGTGCCAGCCAACGGGTAGGCTCTGGCTCCTACAATGAGCAGTTCTTC.

This chain joins TRBV12-3 or TRBV12-4 and TRBJ2-3; 9 nucleotides align to TRBD2. The CDR3 is made up of 19 amino acids. Trimming at V came to 0 bases and at J to 0 bases, leaving 10 bases not matched to a gene. This CDR3 reads CASSLALRLADASTDTQYF. The CDR3 DNA reads TGTGCCAGCAGTTTAGCGCTAAGACTAGCGGATGCTAGCACAGATACGCAGTATTTT.

The rearrangement uses TRBV6-5 and TRBJ2-3; 7 bases line up with TRBD2. Germline CDR1 MNHEY, CDR2 SVGAGI. V was clipped by 5 bases and J by 5 bases; unmatched bases: 1. The CDR3 consists of 12 residues. The CDR3 loop is CASSSGKDTQYF. CDR3 nucleotides: TGTGCCAGCAGTAGCGGGAAAGATACGCAGTATTTT.

The rearrangement links TRBV12-3 or TRBV12-4 to TRBJ1-4; D unresolved. Deletions cut 3 bases from V and 4 bases from J, with 15 bases between. The CDR3 is 16 amino acids. The CDR3 DNA reads TGTGCCAGCAGTTTTTTCCGGCCTTCGGGTAATGAAAAACTGTTTTTT. Amino acid sequence: CASSFFRPSGNEKLFF.

This rearrangement joins TRBV19 to TRBJ1-5; maybe TRBD1 (5 bases). This CDR3 comprises 16 residues. V lost 6 bases to trimming and J lost 2 bases, with 17 bases between them. Germline V gene data show CDR1 as LNHDA and CDR2 as SQIVND (reference sequence). CDR3 residues: CASSTPGIGGNQPQHF. For the CDR3, the DNA is TGTGCCAGTAGCACTCCCGGGATAGGGGGCAATCAGCCCCAGCATTTT.

As DNA, the CDR3 is TGTGCCAGCAGCTTGGAGCCTAACAGGGGAGCCGAGCAGTACTTC. Its translation is CASSLEPNRGAEQYF. The chain has TRBV5-4 and TRBJ2-7; 7 nucleotides align to TRBD1. The CDR3 is 15 residues long. The germline V gene encodes CDR1 SGHNT and CDR2 YYREEE (reference sequence). Trimming cost V 0 bases and J 6 bases; bases outside gene matches: 9.

This clonotype occurred a few times. V usage is TRBV27 and J usage is TRBJ1-2, with D perhaps matching TRBD1 (5 bases). CDR1 is MNHEY and CDR2 is SMNVEV in the germline V gene (reference sequence). V dropped 6 bases and J dropped 0 bases, with 14 bases sitting between them. The CDR3 runs to 15 residues. The CDR3 sequence is CASRTDRGANYGYTF. The DNA of the CDR3 is TGTGCCAGCAGAACAGACAGAGGAGCTAACTATGGCTACACCTTC.

The J gene is TRBJ2-3, the V gene TRBV4-1; 9 positions match TRBD2. Germline V gene lookup returns CDR1 MGHRA and CDR2 YSYEKL. With 0 bases clipped from V and 3 bases from J, the junction kept 7 bases outside the gene matches. The CDR3 has 17 amino acids. CDR3 nucleotide sequence: TGCGCCAGCAGCCAAGAGGCGACTAGCGGATATACAGATACGCAGTATTTT. Translation: CASSQEATSGYTDTQYF.

This clonotype was observed a handful of times. The chain has TRBV24-1 and TRBJ2-5, with D perhaps given as TRBD1 or TRBD2 (5 bases each). The germline V gene encodes CDR1 KGHDR and CDR2 SFDVKD. This CDR3 contains 14 residues. V was pared by 5 bases and J by 5 bases, with 14 bases between. Here the CDR3 DNA reads TGTGCCACCAGTGTTCCGGGGCGAGCGGAGACCCAGTACTTC. This translates into CATSVPGRAETQYF.

This clonotype turned up a few times. The chain employs TRBV10-3 and TRBJ2-5; D might be TRBD1 (6 bases). The CDR3 is 13 amino acids. Germline V lookup: CDR1 ENHRY, CDR2 SYGVKD. Trimming cost V 5 bases and J 3 bases, with 10 bases left between them. CDR3 DNA sequence: TGTGCCATCAGTATAACAGGGAAAGAGACCCAGTACTTC. Encoded protein: CAISITGKETQYF.

The sample holds a few counts of this clonotype. This chain joins TRBV18 and TRBJ2-3; maybe TRBD2 (6 bases). There are 16 residues in the CDR3. The V and J ends lost 3 bases and 0 bases respectively, with 13 bases between them. In germline, CDR1 is KGHSH, CDR2 LQKENI. This CDR3 reads CASSPGGSPSTDTQYF. The CDR3 DNA reads TGTGCCAGCTCACCCGGAGGGTCTCCTAGCACAGATACGCAGTATTTT.

There are many counts of this clonotype. V usage is TRBV7-2 and J usage is TRBJ2-3; no clear D gene. The germline gives CDR1 SGHTA, CDR2 FQGNSA. V lost 2 bases to trimming and J lost 0 bases, with 12 bases between them. CDR3 length equals 16 residues. The CDR3 bases are TGTGCCAGCAGCTTATTGCGGAGATCCAGCACAGATACGCAGTATTTT. Its protein is CASSLLRRSSTDTQYF.

The chain has TRBV7-3 and TRBJ2-2, with D unresolved. V was trimmed by 1 base and J by 6 bases, leaving 6 bases between them. The CDR3 length is 13 residues. CDR1 is SGHTA, CDR2 FQGTGA, per germline. CDR3 sequence reads: CASSLNFPGELFF. The CDR3, as DNA: TGTGCCAGCAGCTTAAATTTTCCCGGGGAGCTGTTTTTT.

The chain has TRBV18 and TRBJ2-1; possible D gene TRBD1, 5 bases. The germline CDR1 and CDR2 sequences are KGHSH and LQKENI. V dropped 2 bases and J dropped 5 bases, with 13 bases sitting between them. This CDR3 is built from 15 residues. In nucleotides, the CDR3 is TGTGCCAGCTCACCATTCAAGGGGCAGAACAATGAGCAGTTCTTC. Encoded protein: CASSPFKGQNNEQFF. Full variable domain (rest looked up from reference TRBV18 and TRBJ2-1): NAGVMQNPRHLVRRRGQEARLRCSPMKGHSHVYWYRQLPEEGLKFMVYLQKENIIDESGMPKERFSAEFPKEGPSILRIQQVVRGDSAAYFCASSPFKGQNNEQFFGPGTRLTVL.

CDR3 loop: CASSSSRGLEETQYF. The CDR3, as DNA: TGTGCCAGCAGCTCTAGCAGGGGGCTGGAGGAGACCCAGTACTTC. V is TRBV5-4 and J is TRBJ2-5, with TRBD1 matching over 8 bases. Trimming took 3 bases from V and 5 from J; bases not matched to a gene: 9. The CDR3 length is 15 residues. The germline V gene has CDR1 SGHNT and CDR2 YYREEE (reference sequence). The full variable domain, completed using reference TRBV5-4 and TRBJ2-5, is ETGVTQSPTHLIKTRGQQVTLRCSSQSGHNTVSWYQQALGQGPQFIFQYYREEENGRGNFPPRFSGLQFPNYSSELNVNALELDDSALYLCASSSSRGLEETQYFGPGTRLLVL.

The sample holds many counts of this clonotype. The chain links TRBV19 to TRBJ2-3; 7 bases are a match to TRBD1. The CDR3 contains 15 residues. Germline V gene lookup returns CDR1 LNHDA and CDR2 SQIVND (reference sequence). With V trimmed by 5 bases and J by 2 bases, 7 bases remained unmatched. The DNA of the CDR3 is TGTGCCAGTAGTCCTCAGACAGGGCACACAGATACGCAGTATTTT. Protein product: CASSPQTGHTDTQYF.

The V gene is TRBV20-1, the J gene TRBJ2-7, with TRBD1 matching over 7 bases. The CDR3 extends over 14 amino acids. Trimming cost V 1 base and J 4 bases; bases outside gene matches: 7. The germline V gene has CDR1 DFQATT and CDR2 SNEGSKA (reference sequence). The CDR3 reads CSARVPDRAYEQYF. CDR3 nucleotide sequence: TGCAGTGCTAGAGTTCCCGACAGGGCTTACGAGCAGTACTTC.

V and J are TRBV5-1 and TRBJ2-7; D is perhaps TRBD1 or TRBD2 (5 bases each). The CDR3 totals 13 residues. The germline gives CDR1 SGHRS, CDR2 YFSETQ. V was cut by 5 bases and J by 3 bases, with 12 bases left in between. The CDR3 nucleotides read TGCGCCAGCAGAGTTTGGGACGGCTACGAGCAGTACGTC. It specifies CASRVWDGYEQYV.

This sequence joins TRBV6-6 and TRBJ2-7; no reliable D call. This CDR3 spans 13 amino acids. Germline CDR1 MNHNY, CDR2 SVGAGI (reference sequence). V was cut by 10 bases and J by 5 bases, with 18 bases left in between. The CDR3 sequence is CATLSASFHEQYF. The CDR3 region has the DNA TGTGCCACCCTCTCCGCGAGCTTCCACGAGCAGTACTTC.

J is TRBJ2-7 and V is TRBV27, with 12 bases matching TRBD2. Germline V gene data show CDR1 as MNHEY and CDR2 as SMNVEV (reference sequence). The J segment lost 5 bases and the V segment lost 3 bases, leaving 11 bases of the junction unmatched. There are 17 residues in the CDR3. CDR3 sequence reads: CASSLRTSLAGGNEQYF. The CDR3 nucleotides read TGTGCCAGCAGTTTGCGAACCTCACTAGCGGGAGGTAACGAGCAGTACTTC.